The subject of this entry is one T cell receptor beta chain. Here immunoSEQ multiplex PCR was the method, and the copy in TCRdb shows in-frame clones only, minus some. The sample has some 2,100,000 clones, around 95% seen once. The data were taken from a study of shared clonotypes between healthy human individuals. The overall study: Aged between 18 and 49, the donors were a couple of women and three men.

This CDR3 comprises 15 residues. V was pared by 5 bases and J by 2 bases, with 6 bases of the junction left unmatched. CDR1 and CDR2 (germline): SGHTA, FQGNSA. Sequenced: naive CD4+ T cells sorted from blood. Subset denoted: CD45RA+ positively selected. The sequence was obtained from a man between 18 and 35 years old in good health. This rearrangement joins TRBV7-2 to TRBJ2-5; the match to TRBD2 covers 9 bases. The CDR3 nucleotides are TGTGCCAGCAGCCAAAGTGGACTAGCGCAAGAGACCCAGTACTTC. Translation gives CASSQSGLAQETQYF.